This TCR beta chain was sequenced during a study of blood T cells in healthy people across ages (dated by TCRdb to the mid-2010s). Study-wide context: In model experiments, roughly one uniquely barcoded TCR beta cDNA molecule per two T cells was captured by template switching. To track age-related changes in TCR beta repertoire diversity, the study relied on deep sequencing normalized with unique cDNA molecular identifiers. The donors were split into four age groups: young (average approximately 16 years), middle-aged (about 40), aged (over 55) and long-lived (roughly 77). To avoid experimental bias, donors of different ages were spread randomly across the sequencing lanes. The study analyzed two additional independent replicas of 1 million unique cDNA reads from the same blood draw for two donors, one aged 18 to 30 and one aged 80 or older. What the work shows at the level of the full study, not this receptor alone: As age increased, observed TCR beta diversity per million T cells dropped in a roughly linear way, and a significant reduction was already evident by age about 40. Estimates of total diversity from one million sequenced T cells were regarded as lower bounds and underestimates. Compared with the aged group, the long-lived group had more naive CD4+ T cells, fewer expanded clones and increased TCR diversity, suggesting age selection. Observed TCR beta diversity correlated strongly with the percentage of naive T cells measured by flow cytometry. Because donor CMV infection status was unknown, age-related changes in expanded clonotypes were potentially confounded. Since profiling was done on bulk unsorted PBMCs, naive and antigen-experienced compartments could not be conclusively compared.

The receptor library was made with 5' RACE. The sequencing machine was an Illumina HiSeq 2500. A second about 7 to 11 cycle PCR used a sample-barcoded 5' primer and a J-beta primer mix. Each TCR beta cDNA molecule received a unique molecular identifier from a template-switch 5' adaptor carrying 12 random nucleotides. Each sample yielded at least 2.5 million CDR3-containing paired-end reads. First-strand cDNA was synthesized from all RNA with the Mint cDNA synthesis kit, primed by a TRBC-specific oligonucleotide. All cDNA was treated with uracil-DNA glycosylase and then went through a first 18-cycle PCR with the universal primers M1SS and BC2_uni_R. The study's processing was this. For normalization, 1 million high-quality reads, each with a distinct molecular identifier, were randomly selected from each sample. Instead of being binned into consensus sequences, reads that shared molecular identifiers were thrown out. CDR3 identification, clonotype clustering and error correction used MiTCR with a Q25 quality threshold and the strictest error-elimination algorithm. A nonparametric unseen species model with Euler transformation was used to estimate lower-bound total TCR beta diversity. TCRdb reworked the public reads: Q25 trimming with fastp, MiXCR clone assembly, productive beta chains retained. Rows are unified per CDR3 protein, each entry keeping the most common DNA and genes. The authors' filters were not applied to this entry. The sample table lists about 730,000 distinct CDR3 sequences, approximately 39% of them with a count of one. Of the sample, about 20% is held by the ten largest clones.

Donors were 39 systemically healthy Caucasian individuals from Russia aged about 6 to 100 years. Each donor gave roughly 9 milliliters of peripheral blood, drawn into EDTA-treated Vacutainer tubes. PBMCs were isolated by Ficoll-Paque density-gradient centrifugation, with at least 6 million obtained per sample. Total RNA, at least 6 micrograms per sample, was extracted from PBMCs with Trizol reagent. For every donor, an aliquot of PBMCs went through flow cytometry to measure the percentages of naive CD45RAhigh/CD27high T cells. On this clonotype: The antigen it recognizes is unknown. Base qualities are not provided; no much larger clone lies one nucleotide away.

The CDR3 numbers 13 residues from cysteine through phenylalanine. Only the CDR3 DNA is retained, 39 bases long and in frame from the first base. A distance of 10 bases separates the germline ends of V and J, which lose 4 bases and 2 bases respectively. According to the germline V gene, CDR1 reads SQVTM and CDR2 reads ANQGSEA. Sequences were obtained from blood. The chain is made from TRBV29-1 and TRBJ2-3; no D gene call is confident. The sequence derives from a woman aged 55-70 years in good health. The DNA sequence is given as TGCAGCGTTGGTGCCTACCTCACAGATACGCAGTATTTT. This translates into CSVGAYLTDTQYF.